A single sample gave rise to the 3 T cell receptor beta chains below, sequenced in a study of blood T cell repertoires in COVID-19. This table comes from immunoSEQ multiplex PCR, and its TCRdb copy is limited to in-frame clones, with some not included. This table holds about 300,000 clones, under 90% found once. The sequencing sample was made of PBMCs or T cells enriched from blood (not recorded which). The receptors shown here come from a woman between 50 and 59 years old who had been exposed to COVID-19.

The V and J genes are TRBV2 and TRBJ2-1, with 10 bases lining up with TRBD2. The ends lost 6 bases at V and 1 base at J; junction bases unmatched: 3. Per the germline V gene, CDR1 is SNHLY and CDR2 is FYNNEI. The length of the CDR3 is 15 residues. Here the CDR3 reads CASRNSGGSYNEQFF. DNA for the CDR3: TGTGCCAGCAGAAATAGCGGGGGGTCCTACAATGAGCAGTTCTTC.

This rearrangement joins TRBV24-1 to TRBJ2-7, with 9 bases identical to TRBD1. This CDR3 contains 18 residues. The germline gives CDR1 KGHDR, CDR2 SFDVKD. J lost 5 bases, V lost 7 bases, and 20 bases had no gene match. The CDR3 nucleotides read TGTGCCACCAGCCCGGGACAGGGACAATTTGGAGGGCTCGACGAGCAGTACTTC. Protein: CATSPGQGQFGGLDEQYF.

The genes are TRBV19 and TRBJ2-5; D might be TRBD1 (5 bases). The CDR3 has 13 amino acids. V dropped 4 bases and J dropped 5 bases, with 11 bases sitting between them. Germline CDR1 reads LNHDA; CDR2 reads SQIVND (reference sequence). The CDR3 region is CASSNQGGETQYF. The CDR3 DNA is TGTGCCAGTAGTAACCAGGGTGGCGAGACCCAGTACTTC.